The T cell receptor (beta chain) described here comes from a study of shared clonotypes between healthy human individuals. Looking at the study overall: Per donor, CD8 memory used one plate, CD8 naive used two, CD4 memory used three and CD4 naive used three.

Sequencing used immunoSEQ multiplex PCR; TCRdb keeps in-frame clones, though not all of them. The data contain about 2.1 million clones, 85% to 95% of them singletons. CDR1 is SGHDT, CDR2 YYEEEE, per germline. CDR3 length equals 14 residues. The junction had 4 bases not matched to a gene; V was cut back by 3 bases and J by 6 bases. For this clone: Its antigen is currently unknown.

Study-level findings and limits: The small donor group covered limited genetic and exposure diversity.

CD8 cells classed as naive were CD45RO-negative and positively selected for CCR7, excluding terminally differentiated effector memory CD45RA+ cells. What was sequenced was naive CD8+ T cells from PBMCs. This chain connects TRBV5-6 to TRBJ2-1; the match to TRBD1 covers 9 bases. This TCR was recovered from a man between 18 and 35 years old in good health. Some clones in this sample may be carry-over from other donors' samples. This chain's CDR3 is CASSWPTGGNEQFF. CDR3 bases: TGTGCCAGCAGCTGGCCGACAGGGGGCAATGAGCAGTTCTTC.